Described below is a single T cell receptor beta chain sequence and its context. Antigen unknown. The sample comes from a study of human T cells and chemical hapten exposure. V lost 7 bases to trimming and J lost 0 bases, with 20 bases between them. Per the germline V gene, CDR1 is LNHDA and CDR2 is SQIVND (reference sequence). This CDR3 contains 17 residues. The time point is: patch test 1, 2 weeks after DPC sensitization. Treatment specified: therapeutic diphenylcyclopropenone sensitization with weekly scalp DPC. In every case, blood was obtained before the patch test was applied. The library labeled individual cDNA molecules by adding unique molecular identifiers to them. TCRdb itself ran the RACE reads through MiXCR, one entry per CDR3 protein. The sample lists 180,000 or so distinct CDR3 sequences, about 14% occurring once. Whole-study findings and limits: Expanded TCR sets contained significantly more large CDR3 similarity clusters than controls. With DPC sensitization, TCRs exceeding 1 in 1000 frequency showed no change.

This TCR was recovered from a woman in her twenties or thirties with alopecia areata. Some clones in this sample may be carry-over from other donors' samples. The gene calls are TRBV19 and TRBJ2-3; D perhaps matches TRBD1 (6 bases). The source was whole blood, collected in connection with sensitization to the hapten diphenylcyclopropenone (DPC). The CDR3 nucleotides read TGTGCCAGTACCACAACCGGGACATCTCCTAGCACAGATACGCAGTATTTT. The encoded protein is CASTTTGTSPSTDTQYF.